This T cell receptor beta chain is drawn from a study of blood T cell repertoires in COVID-19. Study overall: The United States, Italy and Spain were the sources of the acute and convalescent COVID-19 samples. PBMCs, B-cell-depleted T cells, or T cells provided the cDNA or gDNA that made up the material.

In the original analysis: Scientists estimated how many nucleated cells there were by amplifying reference gene primers. Assay: immunoSEQ multiplex PCR; the TCRdb copy retains only in-frame clones and omits some. V and J calls and clone size come straight from that table; D and trimming were deduced from the DNA. Among some 190,000 clones, more than 65% were seen once, and the ten largest hold 10%. This CDR3 has 15 amino acids. V gave up 4 bases and J gave up 5 bases; unmatched junction bases: 3. Germline values: CDR1 SNHLY, CDR2 FYNNEI. The specimen sequenced was peripheral blood. The source is a woman of 80 years or more with active or convalescent COVID-19. This chain uses TRBV2 with TRBJ2-5; 14 bases map to TRBD2. The CDR3 protein is CASSGTSGRTETQYF. The DNA for the CDR3 is TGTGCCAGCAGTGGGACTAGCGGGAGGACGGAGACCCAGTACTTC.